Listed below are T cell receptor beta chains from one sample, sequenced in a study of shared clonotypes between healthy human individuals. Produced via immunoSEQ multiplex PCR; TCRdb's table is partial and in-frame only. The sample shows about 800,000 clones, around 96% of them seen only once. The sequenced sample consisted of naive CD8+ T cells sorted from blood. These receptors came from a young man in good health. CDR3s leave out the opening cysteine and the closing phenylalanine or tryptophan. The D gene is left open where the match is weak.

j_call	v_call	d_call	cdr3_length	cdr3_aa
TRBJ1-5	TRBV28	-	11	ASNRQTNQPQH
TRBJ2-7	TRBV5-1	TRBD1	13	ASSLETGGPNEQY
TRBJ2-7	TRBV5-4	-	12	ASSSRTEHSKQY
TRBJ1-1	TRBV6-1	-	10	ASSAQRGEAF
TRBJ2-2	TRBV7-9	-	11	ASSLDLPGELF
TRBJ2-7	TRBV28	TRBD1	13	AILGRDRGTYEQY
TRBJ1-1	TRBV27	-	13	ASSWSAFMNTEAF
TRBJ2-2	TRBV6-1	-	12	ASSEVLYPGELF
TRBJ2-2	TRBV13	-	14	ASSLFQILNTGELF
TRBJ2-1	TRBV6-6	-	14	ASSYSKEASYNEQF
TRBJ2-3	TRBV9	-	14	ASSPRGDGVTDTQY
TRBJ2-1	TRBV2	-	10	ASTGRRNEQF
TRBJ2-7	TRBV7-9	-	13	ASSFPTGGAYEQY
TRBJ1-5	TRBV19	TRBD1	13	ASTRQGNGNQPQH
TRBJ2-1	TRBV13	TRBD2	14	ASSPRTSGIYNEQF
TRBJ1-2	TRBV7-9	TRBD1	12	ASSSGTGDAGYT
TRBJ1-4	TRBV7-6	-	13	ASSPRDATNEKLF
TRBJ2-2	TRBV13	-	14	ASSLMATRGTGELF
TRBJ1-1	TRBV27	-	12	ASSFGAPGTEAF
TRBJ1-3	TRBV7-8	-	13	ASRGGFLSGNTIY
TRBJ2-3	TRBV5-1	TRBD1	12	ASSLGQGQDTQY
TRBJ2-7	TRBV27	TRBD1	13	ASSLRWGQSYEQY
TRBJ2-7	TRBV29-1	-	10	SVEEALGEQY
TRBJ2-7	TRBV7-9	TRBD1	11	ASSLLGQYEQY
TRBJ2-7	TRBV15	TRBD2	13	ATSRESSGSYEQY
TRBJ2-7	TRBV7-6	TRBD2	14	ASSPSLTSVSYEQY
TRBJ1-3	TRBV4-3	TRBD1	14	ASSRDETGSGNTIY
TRBJ2-1	TRBV27	TRBD2	15	ASSSLLAGVSYNEQF
TRBJ2-7	TRBV27	TRBD2	12	ASSLARESYEQY
TRBJ2-5	TRBV29-1	-	11	SVEWLRQETQY
TRBJ1-1	TRBV7-9	-	13	ASSLTDGISREAF